These 14 T cell receptor beta chains originate from one sample sequenced in a study of cytomegalovirus exposure and HLA in healthy donors. The PCR used 60 Vbeta and 13 Jbeta primers. The repertoire was sequenced with immunoSEQ multiplex PCR; TCRdb's copy has only in-frame clones and lacks some. This sample has over 150,000 clones, with just under 80% found just once. Sequenced input: PBMCs. These receptors were taken from a woman between 45 and 60 years old in good health and CMV-seropositive.

This clone was recorded many times. The V call is TRBV7-8, the J call TRBJ2-7; tentative D call: TRBD1 (5 bases). V was trimmed by 6 bases and J by 5 bases, leaving 20 bases between them. This CDR3 contains 15 residues. Germline V gene data show CDR1 as SGHVS and CDR2 as FQNEAQ. CDR3 DNA: TGTGCCAGCAGTTATTATAGGGCAGGGTCCAACGAGCAGTACTTC. This sequence encodes CASSYYRAGSNEQYF.

The chain joins TRBV7-9 to TRBJ2-7; possible D gene TRBD1, 5 bases. CDR1 SEHNR and CDR2 FQNEAQ come from the germline V gene (reference sequence). The germline V and J ends were trimmed by 2 bases and 2 bases, with 16 bases remaining between them. This CDR3 has 16 residues. CDR3 sequence reads: CASSLNTGIRAYEQYF. The CDR3 bases are TGTGCCAGCAGCTTAAACACAGGAATCAGGGCCTACGAGCAGTACTTC. The complete variable domain, with remaining parts taken from reference TRBV7-9 and TRBJ2-7, reads DTGVSQNPRHKITKRGQNVTFRCDPISEHNRLYWYRQTLGQGPEFLTYFQNEAQLEKSRLLSDRFSAERPKGSFSTLEIQRTEQGDSAMYLCASSLNTGIRAYEQYFGPGTRLTVT.

The chain couples TRBV6-1 to TRBJ2-5; maybe TRBD1 (5 bases). Trimming took off 4 bases at V and 2 bases at J, with 8 bases between the two ends. The germline CDR1 and CDR2 sequences are MNHNS and SASEGT. CDR3 size: 13 residues. This CDR3 is CASSVGPQETQYF. In nucleotides, the CDR3 is TGTGCCAGCAGTGTGGGGCCACAAGAGACCCAGTACTTC.

This clone came up once. The chain joins TRBV5-1 to TRBJ1-2; 9 bases are a match to TRBD1. After removal of 6 bases from V and 5 bases from J, the junction contained 8 bases not matched to a gene. Germline V gene data show CDR1 as SGHRS and CDR2 as YFSETQ. This CDR3 region has 14 residues. CDR3 residues: CASNPGQGDYGYTF. For the CDR3, the DNA is TGCGCCAGCAACCCGGGACAGGGTGATTATGGCTACACCTTC.

The V call is TRBV5-1, the J call TRBJ1-2; 8 bases match TRBD1. Per the germline V gene, CDR1 is SGHRS and CDR2 is YFSETQ. The CDR3 length is 16 residues. J was trimmed by 4 bases and V by 0 bases; bases with no gene match: 8. CDR3 bases: TGCGCCAGCAGCTTGGTTAGTGGACAGGGAACCTATGGCTACACCTTC. It translates to CASSLVSGQGTYGYTF.

V is TRBV2 and J is TRBJ1-5, with 8 bases matching TRBD1. The germline V gene encodes CDR1 SNHLY and CDR2 FYNNEI. After removal of 6 bases from V and 2 bases from J, the junction contained 6 bases not matched to a gene. CDR3 length: 15 residues. The CDR3 DNA reads as TGTGCCAGCAGGGTACAGGGGGAGGGCAATCAGCCCCAGCATTTT. This codes for CASRVQGEGNQPQHF.

The CDR3 sequence is CASSLAGVGNTIYF. For the CDR3, the DNA is TGTGCCAGCAGCTTGGCCGGGGTCGGAAACACCATATATTTT. The rearrangement links TRBV5-4 to TRBJ1-3; no definite D call. V was cut by 0 bases and J by 4 bases, with 8 bases left in between. The CDR3 extends over 14 amino acids. The germline V gene encodes CDR1 SGHNT and CDR2 YYREEE (reference sequence).

Worth noting for this clone: Germline is not matched at one junction end, which may reflect a read error. The rearrangement joins TRBV6-1 to TRBJ2-1, with TRBD1 matching 7 bases. Per germline, CDR1 MNHNS and CDR2 SASEGT. The CDR3 loop spans 15 amino acids. The CDR3 protein is CASSTLQGAYNEQFF. The DNA for the CDR3 is TGTGCTAGCAGCACGTTGCAGGGGGCCTACAATGAGCAGTTCTTC.

V gene TRBV12-5 combines with J gene TRBJ2-7; 10 bases are a match to TRBD2. CDR3 size: 16 residues. J lost 2 bases, V lost 3 bases, and 7 bases had no gene match. Germline values: CDR1 LGHNT, CDR2 FRNRAP. CDR3 residues: CASGFPALAGAYEQYF. CDR3 nucleotides: TGTGCTAGTGGTTTCCCTGCGCTAGCGGGGGCCTACGAGCAGTACTTC.

The V call is TRBV5-1, the J call TRBJ2-1; 8 positions match TRBD1. Germline loops: CDR1 SGHRS, CDR2 YFSETQ. Trimming took 4 bases from V and 9 from J; bases not matched to a gene: 15. This CDR3 spans 16 amino acids. The CDR3 coding sequence is TGCGCCAGCAGCCTTTCCGGGACAGGACCCCTAGGTGAGCAGTTCTTC. Translating it yields CASSLSGTGPLGEQFF.

In this sample, this clone turned up a few times. The V call is TRBV19, the J call TRBJ2-2; 7 bases map to TRBD1. The germline CDR1 and CDR2 sequences are LNHDA and SQIVND (reference sequence). This CDR3 has 15 amino acids. V shed 5 bases, J shed 5 bases, and the junction held 8 bases outside the gene matches. DNA of the CDR3: TGTGCCAGTAGTCCGCCCGACAGGGAGACCGGGGAGCTGTTTTTT. Translated, it gives CASSPPDRETGELFF. Full variable domain (outside the CDR3, taken from reference TRBV19 and TRBJ2-2): DGGITQSPKYLFRKEGQNVTLSCEQNLNHDAMYWYRQDPGQGLRLIYYSQIVNDFQKGDIAEGYSVSREKKESFPLTVTSAQKNPTAFYLCASSPPDRETGELFFGEGSRLTVL.

This sequence joins TRBV2 and TRBJ2-7; TRBD2 matches 8 bases. The CDR3 is 15 residues long. Looked up from germline, CDR1 is SNHLY and CDR2 is FYNNEI. V dropped 4 bases and J dropped 2; count of bases not matched to a gene: 7. CDR3 coding DNA: TGTGCCAGCAGTGTATCCGGGGGGGTTCCCTACGAGCAGTACTTC. As protein: CASSVSGGVPYEQYF. The full variable domain, its missing parts supplied by reference TRBV2 and TRBJ2-7, is EPEVTQTPSHQVTQMGQEVILRCVPISNHLYFYWYRQILGQKVEFLVSFYNNEISEKSEIFDDQFSVERPDGSNFTLKIRSTKLEDSAMYFCASSVSGGVPYEQYFGPGTRLTVT.

This clone has more than one count but fewer than ten. This chain joins TRBV6-1 and TRBJ1-2, with 11 nucleotides matching TRBD1. Germline CDR1 is MNHNS and CDR2 is SASEGT. This CDR3 spans 13 amino acids. J was trimmed by 8 bases and V by 4 bases; bases with no gene match: 3. The DNA of the CDR3 is TGTGCCAGCAGTGCGGACAGGGGGCGAGGCTACACCTTC. Protein: CASSADRGRGYTF.

This chain connects TRBV7-3 to TRBJ1-1, with 10 bases matching TRBD1. With 2 bases clipped from V and 6 bases from J, the junction kept 12 bases outside the gene matches. This CDR3 region has 17 residues. Germline V gene lookup returns CDR1 SGHTA and CDR2 FQGTGA. The DNA for the CDR3 is TGTGCCAGCAGCTTAGGTGGGACAGGGGACTATGGGGCTGAAGCTTTCTTT. It is translated as CASSLGGTGDYGAEAFF.